This TCR beta chain was obtained from a study of blood T cell repertoires in COVID-19. About the research overall: From the United States, Italy and Spain came samples of acute and convalescent COVID-19. In each case, the material was cDNA or gDNA derived from T cells, B-cell-depleted T cells, or PBMCs.

CDR1 is LGHDT, CDR2 YNNKEL, per germline (reference sequence). The ends lost 0 bases at V and 3 bases at J; junction bases unmatched: 4. The CDR3 is 16 amino acids. Authors' methods: Estimates of nucleated cell counts were drawn from the amplification of reference gene primers. The assay was immunoSEQ multiplex PCR, and TCRdb's table has in-frame clones only and misses some. The V and J calls and the clone size are those of that table, but D and trimming were determined from the DNA. This sample has fewer than 200,000 clones, with about 70% found just once. This clone was recorded at least ten times. Sequencing was done on a sample of peripheral blood. This sequence joins TRBV3-1 (or the pseudogene TRBV3-2) and TRBJ1-1; TRBD1 matches at 10 bases. This clonotype was sampled from a woman aged 45-65 years with active or convalescent COVID-19. The CDR3 nucleotides read TGTGCCAGCAGCCAAGATAGACAGGGGGCCCACACTGAAGCTTTCTTT. It encodes CASSQDRQGAHTEAFF.